This TCR beta chain came from a study of beta chain features in type 1 diabetes. Study results and limitations: Relative to healthy donors, patients appeared to have naive, central memory and Treg TCRB repertoires that were more similar. For Type 1 diabetes patients, all four CD4+ subsets carried TCRB CDR3s that were moderately but significantly shorter. Using cDNA template may skew counts toward highly expressing activated cells. More deletions and fewer insertions at VDJ junctions were seen in type 1 diabetes patients.

Isolated RNA was reverse transcribed in full, so expressed TCRB transcripts were sequenced. TCRdb keeps only in-frame clones here, not all; method: immunoSEQ multiplex PCR. The sample yields around 100,000 clones, 28% seen once. A CD45RO/CCR7/CD25/CD127/CD95/CD27 panel sorted naive, central memory, regulatory and stem cell-like memory CD4+ cells. Notes on this clone: Its antigen remains unidentified.

The sequence was collected from a woman aged 18 to 35 with type 1 diabetes. The sequenced material came from central memory CD4+ T cells from blood.

The CDR3 is CASSGGGSTNEKLFF. DNA for the CDR3: TGTGCCAGCAGTGGAGGGGGCTCAACTAATGAAAAACTGTTTTTT. The rearrangement links TRBV2 to TRBJ1-4; 7 nucleotides align to TRBD1. CDR1 SNHLY and CDR2 FYNNEI come from the germline V gene. Trimming took 4 bases from V and 0 from J; bases not matched to a gene: 2. The CDR3 consists of 15 residues.